The next 25 T cell receptor beta chains were all read from a single sample in a study of OX40 agonist ivuxolimab in advanced cancers. TCRdb's table, derived via immunoSEQ multiplex PCR, lists solely in-frame clones and lacks some. Altogether around 140,000 clones are present, around nine tenths being singletons, with the ten largest covering 1.1%. Sequenced here: CD4+ or CD8+ T cells sorted from blood, sampled in a trial of the OX40 agonist ivuxolimab. These receptors were taken from an adult with an advanced solid tumor such as melanoma, head and neck, liver or kidney cancer.

This rearrangement joins TRBV29-1 to TRBJ1-1, with 9 bases fitting TRBD1. J gave up 0 bases and V 5 bases, and 13 bases lay outside the gene matches. The CDR3 is 17 residues long. Germline CDR1 SQVTM, CDR2 ANQGSEA. Written as DNA, the CDR3 is TGCAGCGTTCCCGAAAAAGAACAGGGGGCCATGAACACTGAAGCTTTCTTT. It translates to CSVPEKEQGAMNTEAFF. The variable domain in full, completed from reference TRBV29-1 and TRBJ1-1, reads SAVISQKPSRDICQRGTSLTIQCQVDSQVTMMFWYRQQPGQSLTLIATANQGSEATYESGFVIDKFPISRPNLTFSTLTVSNMSPEDSSIYLCSVPEKEQGAMNTEAFFGQGTRLTVV.

The rearrangement uses TRBV5-1 and TRBJ2-1; 9 bases fit TRBD2. V lost 3 bases and J lost 3; bases outside the gene matches: 7. CDR3 length equals 16 residues. Per the germline V gene, CDR1 is SGHRS and CDR2 is YFSETQ. CDR3 sequence: CASSSIAGANYNEQFF. The DNA for the CDR3 is TGCGCCAGCAGCTCTATAGCGGGGGCGAACTACAATGAGCAGTTCTTC. Filled out from reference TRBV5-1 and TRBJ2-1, the complete variable domain reads KAGVTQTPRYLIKTRGQQVTLSCSPISGHRSVSWYQQTPGQGLQFLFEYFSETQRNKGNFPGRFSGRQFSNSRSEMNVSTLELGDSALYLCASSSIAGANYNEQFFGPGTRLTVL.

This clone was observed once. V and J are TRBV7-9 and TRBJ1-1, with D tentatively TRBD1 (5 bases). The CDR3 has 15 amino acids. Germline V gene lookup returns CDR1 SEHNR and CDR2 FQNEAQ (reference sequence). V shed 3 bases and J shed 9 bases, with 20 bases lying between them. CDR3 DNA: TGTGCCAGCAGCTTGGGGGACGGATTCCAAAAAAAAGCTTTCTTT. As protein: CASSLGDGFQKKAFF.

The chain uses TRBV18 and TRBJ2-2; 11 bases map to TRBD2. CDR3 size: 16 residues. V shed 2 bases, J shed 7 bases, and the junction held 6 bases outside the gene matches. Germline loops: CDR1 KGHSH, CDR2 LQKENI. The CDR3 DNA reads as TGTGCCAGCTCACCAACGACTAGCGGGACAGGCGGGGAGCTGTTTTTT. It codes for CASSPTTSGTGGELFF.

V usage is TRBV30 and J usage is TRBJ2-3; 8 bases align to TRBD2. Germline V CDR1 and CDR2: GTSNPN, SVGIG (reference sequence). This CDR3 region has 15 residues. The V segment lost 0 bases and the J segment 8 bases; nucleotides outside the gene matches: 10. Here the CDR3 reads CAWSVPGLDIGTQYF. DNA for the CDR3: TGTGCCTGGAGTGTTCCGGGACTAGATATCGGTACGCAGTATTTT.

This chain joins TRBV6-1 and TRBJ2-7; D call uncertain. The V gene's germline CDR1 is MNHNS and CDR2 SASEGT. The CDR3 is made up of 14 amino acids. The ends were cut back, 3 bases at V and 3 bases at J, with 12 bases in the middle. In nucleotides, the CDR3 is TGTGCCAGCAGTGATGGTGGGTCCTACTACGAGCAGTACTTC. Protein product: CASSDGGSYYEQYF.

This chain uses TRBV5-1 with TRBJ2-7; D call uncertain. V dropped 0 bases and J dropped 1 base, with 14 bases sitting between them. The CDR3 totals 16 residues. CDR1 SGHRS and CDR2 YFSETQ come from the germline V gene. The CDR3 reads CASSLGVGSTSYEQYF. CDR3 nucleotides: TGCGCCAGCAGCTTGGGGGTCGGGTCTACGTCCTACGAGCAGTACTTC.

The chain carries TRBV6-6 and TRBJ2-1; maybe TRBD2 (7 bases). Germline values: CDR1 MNHNY, CDR2 SVGAGI (reference sequence). V shed 8 bases and J shed 6 bases, with 20 bases lying between them. This CDR3 has 15 residues. CDR3 DNA sequence: TGTGCCAGCTATACTGCGGGAGAGGGGGTCAATGAGCAGTTCTTC. Translated: CASYTAGEGVNEQFF.

The chain has TRBV6-6 and TRBJ2-6, with D perhaps matching TRBD1 (5 bases). The germline gives CDR1 MNHNY, CDR2 SVGAGI (reference sequence). CDR3 length equals 16 residues. The V gene lost 8 bases and the J gene lost 2 bases, with 16 bases spanning the gap. The CDR3 DNA reads as TGTGCCAGCCTGGGAAGGGGAACTGCTGGGGCCAACGTCCTGACTTTC. Amino acid sequence: CASLGRGTAGANVLTF.

This clone was seen only once. This chain links TRBV30 with TRBJ1-6; D may be TRBD1 (5 bases). Germline CDR1 GTSNPN, CDR2 SVGIG (reference sequence). The V end lost 3 bases, the J end lost 9 bases, and 12 bases lay between the germline ends. This CDR3 region has 13 residues. DNA of the CDR3: TGTGCCTGGAGCCCGGGGGGAGCTTCACCCCTCCACTTT. This translates into CAWSPGGASPLHF. Full variable domain (missing parts from reference TRBV30 and TRBJ1-6): SQTIHQWPATLVQPVGSPLSLECTVEGTSNPNLYWYRQAAGRGLQLLFYSVGIGQISSEVPQNLSASRPQDRQFILSSKKLLLSDSGFYLCAWSPGGASPLHFGNGTRLTVT.

This clone was counted once. The V call is TRBV7-8, the J call TRBJ1-3, with D tentatively TRBD1 (5 bases). The CDR3 is made up of 17 amino acids. Per germline, CDR1 SGHVS and CDR2 FQNEAQ. Trimming took off 5 bases at V and 1 base at J, with 18 bases between the two ends. Written as DNA, the CDR3 is TGTGCCAGCAGCCCAAGACAGTTCTCCGCGTCTGGAAACACCATATATTTT. Its translation: CASSPRQFSASGNTIYF. Supplemented by reference TRBV7-8 and TRBJ1-3, the full variable domain reads GAGVSQSPRYKVAKRGQDVALRCDPISGHVSLFWYQQALGQGPEFLTYFQNEAQLDKSGLPSDRFFAERPEGSVSTLKIQRTQQEDSAVYLCASSPRQFSASGNTIYFGEGSWLTVV.

The chain employs TRBV5-8 and TRBJ2-5, with TRBD2 matching over 10 bases. V dropped 1 base and J dropped 5; count of bases not matched to a gene: 5. CDR1 and CDR2 from the germline V gene are SGHTS and YDEGEE. The CDR3 extends over 15 amino acids. The CDR3 DNA follows: TGTGCCAGCAGCTTGAAGCGGGAGGGCCGGGAGACCCAGTACTTC. Residues: CASSLKREGRETQYF. Combining the CDR3 with reference TRBV5-8 and TRBJ2-5 gives the whole variable domain EAGVTQSPTHLIKTRGQQATLRCSPISGHTSVYWYQQALGLGLQFLLWYDEGEERNRGNFPPRFSGRQFPNYSSELNVNALELEDSALYLCASSLKREGRETQYFGPGTRLLVL.

The chain is built from TRBV28 and TRBJ1-2; D unresolved. V was cut by 4 bases and J by 1 base, with 4 bases left in between. This CDR3 is 12 amino acids long. Germline V gives CDR1 MDHEN, CDR2 SYDVKM. The chain's CDR3 is CASSSINYGYTF. The DNA of the CDR3 is TGTGCCAGCAGTTCGATTAACTATGGCTACACCTTC.

The chain carries TRBV5-1 and TRBJ2-5, with 8 nucleotides matching TRBD1. Germline values: CDR1 SGHRS, CDR2 YFSETQ. The V gene end was trimmed by 4 bases and the J gene end by 5 bases; junction bases not matched to a gene: 7. The length of the CDR3 is 14 residues. In DNA, the CDR3 is TGCGCCAGCAGCCCGGGACAGGTAGTGGAGACCCAGTACTTC. This encodes CASSPGQVVETQYF.

V gene TRBV19 combines with J gene TRBJ2-1; tentative D call: TRBD1 (6 bases). This CDR3 has 12 residues. The germline gives CDR1 LNHDA, CDR2 SQIVND (reference sequence). Trimming left V 5 bases short and J 8 bases short, with 10 bases between. CDR3 DNA: TGTGCCAGTAGTCTCAGGGGCGATGAGCAGTTCTTC. Translated: CASSLRGDEQFF.

The chain has TRBV6-6 and TRBJ1-5; the D gene is possibly TRBD1 (5 bases). The CDR3 covers 14 residues. Germline V gene data show CDR1 as MNHNY and CDR2 as SVGAGI (reference sequence). The ends were cut back, 5 bases at V and 3 bases at J, with 11 bases in the middle. The CDR3 DNA sequence: TGTGCCAGCAGTGATGGGACGGTCAATCAGCCCCAGCATTTT. Translated, it gives CASSDGTVNQPQHF.

The chain recombines TRBV4-3 with TRBJ2-1; 16 bases map to TRBD2. The CDR3 has 17 amino acids. Losses at the gene ends were 1 base for V and 8 bases for J; bases not matched to a gene: 5. Germline V gene data show CDR1 as LGHNA and CDR2 as YSLEER. The CDR3 reads CASSQGGLAGGLDEQFF. CDR3 in DNA: TGCGCCAGCAGCCAAGGGGGACTAGCGGGAGGGTTAGATGAGCAGTTCTTC.

The chain's CDR3 is CASSLLFLDSPREQYF. CDR3 DNA: TGTGCCAGCAGTTTATTGTTTTTGGACAGTCCTCGGGAGCAGTACTTC. V and J are TRBV28 and TRBJ2-7, with a possible D match to TRBD1 (6 bases). There are 16 residues in the CDR3. Between the trimmed V and J ends, which lost 1 base and 7 bases, there was a span of 20 bases. Per the germline V gene, CDR1 is MDHEN and CDR2 is SYDVKM. Complete variable domain (other parts from reference TRBV28 and TRBJ2-7): DVKVTQSSRYLVKRTGEKVFLECVQDMDHENMFWYRQDPGLGLRLIYFSYDVKMKEKGDIPEGYSVSREKKERFSLILESASTNQTSMYLCASSLLFLDSPREQYFGPGTRLTVT.

Points on this clone: The sample has other DNA sequences that encode this CDR3 too. The V call is TRBV28, the J call TRBJ1-2, with D maybe TRBD1 (5 bases). This CDR3 has 12 amino acids. The ends were cut back, 5 bases at V and 7 bases at J, with 11 bases in the middle. The V gene's germline CDR1 is MDHEN and CDR2 SYDVKM. CDR3 sequence (DNA): TGTGCCAGCAGTCTACTTCAGGGTGGCTACACCTTC. Protein: CASSLLQGGYTF.

The genes are TRBV29-1 and TRBJ1-2; D gene unclear. Germline CDR1 reads SQVTM; CDR2 reads ANQGSEA. V lost 5 bases, J lost 6 bases, and 4 bases lay in between. The CDR3 contains 9 residues. In DNA, the CDR3 is TGCAGCGTTTGGGATGGCTACACCTTC. This gives the protein CSVWDGYTF. Drawing the rest from reference TRBV29-1 and TRBJ1-2, the complete variable domain is SAVISQKPSRDICQRGTSLTIQCQVDSQVTMMFWYRQQPGQSLTLIATANQGSEATYESGFVIDKFPISRPNLTFSTLTVSNMSPEDSSIYLCSVWDGYTFGSGTRLTVV.

This sequence joins TRBV2 and TRBJ2-5, with 9 bases that match TRBD2. Judging by the DNA end, TRBJ2-7 fits better; the J call may be wrong. Per germline, CDR1 SNHLY and CDR2 FYNNEI. The CDR3 spans 13 residues. CDR3 in amino acids: CASSPRLADEQYF. The CDR3 DNA reads TGTGCCAGCAGTCCACGACTAGCGGACGAGCAGTACTTC.

This sequence joins TRBV7-6 and TRBJ1-5; TRBD1 is a possible D gene (5 bases). Germline assignment: CDR1 SGHVS and CDR2 FNYEAQ. The CDR3 is 14 amino acids. V lost 1 base and J lost 5, with 9 bases in between. The CDR3 protein is CASSLGGGHQPQHF. The DNA for the CDR3 is TGTGCCAGCAGCTTAGGCGGGGGTCATCAGCCCCAGCATTTT.

This chain links TRBV28 with TRBJ1-2; no clear D. The CDR3 has 11 residues. Germline V gene data show CDR1 as MDHEN and CDR2 as SYDVKM. Trimming cost V 2 bases and J 2 bases, with 0 bases left between them. In DNA form, the CDR3 reads TGTGCCAGCAGTTTAAACTATGGCTACACCTTC. Translation: CASSLNYGYTF.

The chain carries TRBV29-1 and TRBJ2-1, with 7 bases lining up with TRBD2. V shed 6 bases and J 1 base; nucleotides not matched to a gene: 9. In germline, CDR1 is SQVTM, CDR2 ANQGSEA. This CDR3 is built from 15 residues. CDR3 residues: CSVRPIAGSYNEQFF. CDR3 DNA sequence: TGCAGCGTCCGCCCCATAGCGGGTTCCTACAATGAGCAGTTCTTC.

The chain carries TRBV7-2 and TRBJ2-1, with D possibly matching TRBD2 (5 bases). CDR3 size: 14 residues. Germline V CDR1 and CDR2: SGHTA, FQGNSA. Trimming removed 5 bases at V and 0 bases at J, with 8 bases between. As DNA, the CDR3 is TGTGCCAGCAGCCCGGGAAGCTCCTACAATGAGCAGTTCTTC. Amino acids: CASSPGSSYNEQFF.